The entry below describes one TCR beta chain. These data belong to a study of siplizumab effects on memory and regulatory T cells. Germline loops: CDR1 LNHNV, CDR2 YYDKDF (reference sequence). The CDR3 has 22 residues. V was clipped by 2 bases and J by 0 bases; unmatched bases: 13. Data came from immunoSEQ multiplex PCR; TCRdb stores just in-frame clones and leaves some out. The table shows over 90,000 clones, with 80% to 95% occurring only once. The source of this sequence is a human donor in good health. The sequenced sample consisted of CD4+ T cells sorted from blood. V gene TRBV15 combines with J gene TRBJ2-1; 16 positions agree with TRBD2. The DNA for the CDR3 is TGTGCCACCAGCAGACTGATAGGGACTAGCGGGAGGGGTCCCAGCTCCTACAATGAGCAGTTCTTC. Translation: CATSRLIGTSGRGPSSYNEQFF.